This T cell receptor beta chain derives from a study of radiation and T cells in renal cell carcinoma. Here immunoSEQ multiplex PCR was the method, and the copy in TCRdb shows in-frame clones only, minus some. This sample carries 130,000 to 150,000 clones, 70% to 90% of them seen once, and the ten largest clones take about 17%. Noted time point: blood 4 weeks post-SBRT, at nephrectomy. Documented treatment: 15 Gy SBRT to primary tumor, nephrectomy 4 weeks later. The patient's renal cell carcinoma had clear cell pathology. V lost 0 bases and J 13 bases, leaving 10 bases between the germline ends. The CDR3 length is 12 residues. CDR1 and CDR2 from the germline V gene are SNHLY and FYNNEI.

J is TRBJ2-1 and V is TRBV2, with D maybe TRBD2 (5 bases). The sequences come from blood, collected from a patient whose treatment included radiotherapy and nephrectomy. This TCR was recovered from a woman in her forties or fifties with renal cell carcinoma. CDR3 DNA sequence: TGTGCCAGCAGTGAAGCTTGGACTTCACAGTTCTTC. Protein sequence: CASSEAWTSQFF.